This entry lists 5 T cell receptor beta chains sequenced from one sample in a study of T cell responses to AZD1222 COVID-19 vaccine. The protocol was immunoSEQ multiplex PCR, while the TCRdb copy is restricted to in-frame clones and leaves out a portion. Of about 110,000 clones listed, about 90% are singletons. The sequences come from peripheral blood, collected on day 0 of AZD1222 vaccination. These receptors all stem from an adult in good health.

The gene calls are TRBV28 and TRBJ1-2, with D possibly matching TRBD1 (5 bases). The CDR3 runs 13 residues. V was clipped by 5 bases and J by 0 bases, with 7 bases between them. The germline CDR1 and CDR2 sequences are MDHEN and SYDVKM. Here the CDR3 DNA reads TGTGCCAGCAGTGTGGGGGCTAACTATGGCTACACCTTC. This translates into CASSVGANYGYTF.

The V gene is TRBV28, the J gene TRBJ1-2; no firm D call. The V end was cut by 6 bases, the J end by 4 bases, with 6 bases between. CDR1 is MDHEN, CDR2 SYDVKM, per germline. CDR3 length: 11 residues. The CDR3 loop is CASSPTYGYTF. The DNA of the CDR3 is TGTGCCAGCAGCCCTACCTATGGCTACACCTTC.

The V and J genes are TRBV25-1 and TRBJ2-7; possibly TRBD1 for D (5 bases). This CDR3 has 14 amino acids. Deletions cut 1 base from V and 0 bases from J, with 7 bases between. CDR1 and CDR2 (germline): MGHDK, SYGVNS. CDR3 amino acids: CASSESDSSYEQYF. The CDR3 DNA reads as TGTGCCAGCAGTGAATCCGACAGCTCCTACGAGCAGTACTTC.

J is TRBJ2-1 and V is TRBV7-3; 14 nucleotides agree with TRBD2. The CDR3 is made up of 16 amino acids. Germline V lookup: CDR1 SGHTA, CDR2 FQGTGA. Trimming took 4 bases from V and 8 from J; bases not matched to a gene: 7. The CDR3 reads CASSYRPGLAGDEQFF. The CDR3 DNA reads as TGTGCCAGCAGCTACCGCCCGGGACTAGCGGGAGATGAGCAGTTCTTC.

The chain uses TRBV28 and TRBJ1-1; D is unclear. Per germline, CDR1 MDHEN and CDR2 SYDVKM. The V end lost 3 bases, the J end lost 8 bases, and 7 bases lay between the germline ends. The CDR3 contains 11 residues. The chain's CDR3 is CASSLEEEAFF. As DNA, the CDR3 is TGTGCCAGCAGTTTGGAAGAAGAAGCTTTCTTT.